Following are 18 T cell receptor beta chains from one sample sequenced in a study of neurological immune-mediated disorders. TCRdb used MiXCR to reprocess the 5' RACE reads, holding one entry per CDR3 protein. The profile shows some 20,000 distinct CDR3 sequences, over 9.5% of them singletons. Input material: PBMCs. These receptors originate from a woman aged 60-75 years with HTLV-1-associated myelopathy (HAM/TSP).

This clonotype was detected ten times or more. The gene calls are TRBV10-3 and TRBJ1-2; D might be TRBD1 (6 bases). This CDR3 region has 13 residues. Trimming shortened V by 5 bases and J by 6 bases, and 13 bases separated the two germline ends. Germline V gene lookup returns CDR1 ENHRY and CDR2 SYGVKD. The CDR3 bases are TGTGCCATCAGTCAGGGGATCATTGATGGCTACACCTTC. Translation: CAISQGIIDGYTF.

This clonotype was detected many times. The chain carries TRBV5-1 and TRBJ1-1, with D possibly matching TRBD1 (5 bases). The CDR3 is made up of 15 amino acids. Trimming removed 5 bases at V and 1 base at J, with 15 bases between. From germline, CDR1 is SGHRS and CDR2 YFSETQ. CDR3 DNA sequence: TGCGCCAGCAGAACCGCGCTCACAGGGAACACTGAAGCTTTCTTT. Its translation: CASRTALTGNTEAFF.

This clonotype has ten or more counts. The chain joins TRBV7-9 to TRBJ1-3; D unclear. Trimming removed 1 base at V and 0 bases at J, with 7 bases between. The CDR3 is 15 amino acids. Germline V CDR1 and CDR2: SEHNR, FQNEAQ (reference sequence). CDR3 sequence reads: CASSLEAGSGNTIYF. The CDR3 bases are TGTGCCAGCAGCTTAGAGGCAGGCTCTGGAAACACCATATATTTT.

This clonotype was seen ten or more times. The rearrangement joins TRBV10-2 to TRBJ1-4; D not certain. Germline CDR1 WSHSY, CDR2 SAAADI. V was cut by 6 bases and J by 3 bases, with 8 bases left in between. The CDR3 length is 13 residues. This chain's CDR3 is CASSRNSNEKLFF. DNA for the CDR3: TGCGCCAGCAGCAGGAATTCTAATGAAAAACTGTTTTTT.

Only a few counts were recorded for this clonotype. This chain joins TRBV19 and TRBJ2-6; 9 bases match TRBD1. The CDR3 spans 19 residues. Germline V gives CDR1 LNHDA, CDR2 SQIVND (reference sequence). After removal of 4 bases from V and 0 bases from J, the junction contained 10 bases not matched to a gene. CDR3 in amino acids: CASSTLGTGRFSGANVLTF. The CDR3 coding sequence is TGTGCCAGTAGTACACTCGGGACAGGGAGATTCTCTGGGGCCAACGTCCTGACTTTC.

The table lists this clonotype with many counts. The chain links TRBV4-1 to TRBJ1-4; D remains ambiguous. V lost 0 bases, J lost 2 bases, and 7 bases lay in between. The CDR3 has 15 amino acids. From germline, CDR1 is MGHRA and CDR2 YSYEKL. The DNA for the CDR3 is TGCGCCAGCAGCCAAGAAGTAACGACTAATGAAAAACTGTTTTTT. This codes for CASSQEVTTNEKLFF.

This clonotype is judged medium-sized (0.01 to 0.1%). The chain employs TRBV7-2 and TRBJ1-2; D remains unclear. CDR3 size: 14 residues. The V gene lost 1 base and the J gene lost 8 bases, with 14 bases spanning the gap. CDR1 and CDR2 (germline): SGHTA, FQGNSA. CDR3 in amino acids: CASSLDGSPRGYTF. DNA of the CDR3: TGTGCCAGCAGCTTAGACGGCAGCCCTAGGGGCTACACCTTC.

Many counts were recorded for this clonotype. This rearrangement joins TRBV20-1 to TRBJ2-3, with 14 bases matching TRBD2. CDR3 length: 15 residues. Germline CDR1 reads DFQATT; CDR2 reads SNEGSKA (reference sequence). Germline trimming cut 5 bases from V and 2 bases from J; bases unmatched to any gene: 3. The CDR3: CSAGTSGGPTDTQYF. The CDR3 nucleotides are TGCAGTGCTGGGACTAGCGGGGGACCCACAGATACGCAGTATTTT.

This clonotype was seen repeatedly, ten times or more. The rearrangement joins TRBV5-4 to TRBJ2-3, with TRBD1 identical over 7 bases. Germline loops: CDR1 SGHNT, CDR2 YYREEE (reference sequence). This CDR3 is 16 amino acids long. The V and J ends lost 4 bases and 3 bases, in that order; junction bases with no gene match: 11. Here the CDR3 reads CASSPRLTGRTDTQYF. The CDR3 DNA reads TGTGCCAGCAGCCCTCGCCTGACAGGGCGGACAGATACGCAGTATTTT.

This rearrangement joins TRBV20-1 to TRBJ2-3, with a tentative D call TRBD1 (5 bases). The V end lost 6 bases, the J end lost 1 base, and 14 bases lay between the germline ends. Germline lookup yields CDR1 DFQATT and CDR2 SNEGSKA (reference sequence). There are 14 residues in the CDR3. CDR3 bases: TGCAGTGCCAGGGATAGTCAGCGCACAGATACGCAGTATTTT. It encodes CSARDSQRTDTQYF.

The sample holds many counts of this clonotype. This chain joins TRBV20-1 and TRBJ2-5; no reliable D call. The germline CDR1 and CDR2 sequences are DFQATT and SNEGSKA (reference sequence). Trimming removed 7 bases from V and 5 bases from J, with 17 bases in between. The CDR3 has 13 residues. The CDR3 DNA reads TGCAGTGTAATCCTAGATGGGCCGGAGACCCAGTACTTC. This translates into CSVILDGPETQYF.

In this sample, this clonotype turned up once. The chain employs TRBV5-5 and TRBJ2-1; D uncertain. This CDR3 is 12 amino acids long. Per germline, CDR1 SGHKS and CDR2 YYEKEE (reference sequence). Between the trimmed V and J ends, which lost 3 bases and 8 bases, there was a span of 9 bases. The CDR3 loop reads CASSYPSDEQFF. The CDR3 DNA sequence: TGTGCCAGCAGCTACCCCTCGGATGAGCAGTTCTTC.

This clonotype was counted many times. The chain couples TRBV12-3 or TRBV12-4 to TRBJ1-1; D might be TRBD1 (5 bases). V was trimmed by 8 bases and J by 3 bases, leaving 13 bases between them. The CDR3 loop spans 13 amino acids. CDR3 region: CASRRLGDTEAFF. The CDR3 DNA reads as TGTGCCAGCCGTAGATTAGGGGACACTGAAGCTTTCTTT.

This chain uses TRBV4-2 with TRBJ1-2; D is uncertain. Trimming took off 2 bases at V and 3 bases at J, with 19 bases between the two ends. The CDR3 runs 17 residues. The germline V gene encodes CDR1 LGHNA and CDR2 YNFKEQ. In DNA form, the CDR3 reads TGTGCCAGCAGCCAAAATCGGGCAGCGTTAGCGGACTATGGCTACACCTTC. It is translated as CASSQNRAALADYGYTF.

Many counts were recorded for this clonotype. The chain combines TRBV20-1 with TRBJ2-4; the D gene is possibly TRBD2 (5 bases). Germline CDR1 DFQATT, CDR2 SNEGSKA (reference sequence). The germline V and J ends were trimmed by 3 bases and 7 bases, with 10 bases remaining between them. CDR3 length: 12 residues. CDR3 coding DNA: TGCAGTGCTAGTTTGACGGGGAACATTCAGTACTTC. Protein product: CSASLTGNIQYF.

By proportion, this clonotype is medium-sized. The V call is TRBV5-6, the J call TRBJ2-3; D is ambiguous. The CDR3 is 14 amino acids. Deletions cut 0 bases from V and 2 bases from J, with 7 bases between. The germline V gene encodes CDR1 SGHDT and CDR2 YYEEEE. CDR3 nucleotides: TGTGCCAGCAGCTTGGGACGAAACACAGATACGCAGTATTTT. Protein: CASSLGRNTDTQYF. The complete variable domain, with remaining parts taken from reference TRBV5-6 and TRBJ2-3, reads DAGVTQSPTHLIKTRGQQVTLRCSPKSGHDTVSWYQQALGQGPQFIFQYYEEEERQRGNFPDRFSGHQFPNYSSELNVNALLLGDSALYLCASSLGRNTDTQYFGPGTRLTVL.

In this sample, this clonotype turned up many times. This CDR3 reads CSARDGRENTEAFF. CDR3 DNA sequence: TGCAGTGCTAGAGATGGGAGGGAGAACACTGAAGCTTTCTTT. The rearrangement joins TRBV20-1 to TRBJ1-1; D unclear. Deletions cut 0 bases from V and 1 base from J, with 9 bases between. Germline values: CDR1 DFQATT, CDR2 SNEGSKA (reference sequence). The CDR3 runs to 14 residues.

There are many counts of this clonotype. In DNA, the CDR3 is TGTGCCAGCTCACACGGGGGGGAGCAGTACTTC. This codes for CASSHGGEQYF. V is TRBV18 and J is TRBJ2-7; 7 nucleotides line up with TRBD2. Losses at the gene ends were 4 bases for V and 7 bases for J; bases not matched to a gene: 1. The CDR3 loop spans 11 amino acids. Germline V gives CDR1 KGHSH, CDR2 LQKENI.